This T cell receptor beta chain appears in the sequencing data of a study of OX40 agonist ivuxolimab in advanced cancers. Study conclusions and caveats: At 0.1-3.0 mg/kg, partial responders had clonal expansion among the lowest observed.

Autoimmune disease history or systemic immunosuppression was exclusionary. To note about this clone: Its antigen remains unknown.

Measured with immunoSEQ multiplex PCR; TCRdb has only the in-frame clones, and not every one. The sample lists under 100,000 clones, about four fifths occurring once. After removal of 0 bases from V and 1 base from J, the junction contained 3 bases not matched to a gene. Per germline, CDR1 SGDLS and CDR2 YYNGEE. CDR3 length: 16 amino acids. Source: CD4+ or CD8+ T cells sorted from blood, taken in a trial of the OX40 agonist ivuxolimab. The chain couples TRBV9 to TRBJ2-7; TRBD2 agrees at 11 bases. This receptor was identified in an adult with an advanced solid tumor such as melanoma, head and neck, liver or kidney cancer. This chain's CDR3 is CASSVGASGGSYEQYF. As DNA, the CDR3 is TGTGCCAGCAGCGTAGGGGCTAGCGGGGGGTCCTACGAGCAGTACTTC. The variable domain in full, completed from reference TRBV9 and TRBJ2-7, reads DSGVTQTPKHLITATGQRVTLRCSPRSGDLSVYWYQQSLDQGLQFLIQYYNGEERAKGNILERFSAQQFPDLHSELNLSSLELGDSALYFCASSVGASGGSYEQYFGPGTRLTVT.